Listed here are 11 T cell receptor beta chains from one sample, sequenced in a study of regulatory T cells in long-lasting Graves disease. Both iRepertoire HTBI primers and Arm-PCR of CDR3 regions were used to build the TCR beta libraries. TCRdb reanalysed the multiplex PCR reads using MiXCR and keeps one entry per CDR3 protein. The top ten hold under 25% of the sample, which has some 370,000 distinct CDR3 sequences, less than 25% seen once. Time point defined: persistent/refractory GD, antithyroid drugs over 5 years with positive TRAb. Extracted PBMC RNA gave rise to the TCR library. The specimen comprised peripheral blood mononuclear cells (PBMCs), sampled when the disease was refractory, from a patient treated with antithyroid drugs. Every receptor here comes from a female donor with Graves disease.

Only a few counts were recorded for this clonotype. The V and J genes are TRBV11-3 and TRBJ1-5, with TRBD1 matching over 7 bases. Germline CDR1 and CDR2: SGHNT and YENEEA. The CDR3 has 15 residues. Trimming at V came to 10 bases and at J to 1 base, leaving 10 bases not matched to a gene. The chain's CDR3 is CATHGPGGSNQPQHF. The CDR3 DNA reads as TGTGCCACCCATGGGCCAGGGGGGAGCAATCAGCCCCAGCATTTT.

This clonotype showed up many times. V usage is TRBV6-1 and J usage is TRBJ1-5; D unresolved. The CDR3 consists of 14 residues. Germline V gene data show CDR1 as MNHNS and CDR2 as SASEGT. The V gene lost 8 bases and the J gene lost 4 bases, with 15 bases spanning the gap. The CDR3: CASQGHTENQPQHF. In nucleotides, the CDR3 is TGTGCCAGCCAAGGCCACACGGAAAATCAGCCCCAGCATTTT.

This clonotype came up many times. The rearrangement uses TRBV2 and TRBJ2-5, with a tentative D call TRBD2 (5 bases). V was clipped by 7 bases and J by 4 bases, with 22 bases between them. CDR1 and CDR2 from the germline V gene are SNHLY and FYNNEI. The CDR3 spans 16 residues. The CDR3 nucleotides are TGTGCCAGCAAAGCTCGGATCGGGAACATTGGAGAGACCCAGTACTTC. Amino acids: CASKARIGNIGETQYF.

The CDR3 region has the DNA TGTGCCAGCAGTGAACAGGCGACAGGGGAGCAGTACTTC. Translation gives CASSEQATGEQYF. The J gene is TRBJ2-7, the V gene TRBV6-1, with 7 bases identical to TRBD1. This CDR3 is built from 13 residues. Per the germline V gene, CDR1 is MNHNS and CDR2 is SASEGT. Unmatched junction bases numbered 5, after V lost 2 bases and J lost 7 bases.

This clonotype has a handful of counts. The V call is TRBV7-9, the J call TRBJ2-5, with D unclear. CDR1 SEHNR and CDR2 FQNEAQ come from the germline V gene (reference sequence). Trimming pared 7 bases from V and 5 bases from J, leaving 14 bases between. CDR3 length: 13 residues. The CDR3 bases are TGTGCCAGCATTGGCTGGTCGGGTGAGACCCAGTACTTC. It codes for CASIGWSGETQYF.

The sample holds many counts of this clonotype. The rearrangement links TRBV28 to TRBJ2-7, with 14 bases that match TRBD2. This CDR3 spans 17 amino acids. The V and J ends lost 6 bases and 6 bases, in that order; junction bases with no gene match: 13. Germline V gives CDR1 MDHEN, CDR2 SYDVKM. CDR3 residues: CASRPPGLAGVSGEQYF. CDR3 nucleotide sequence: TGTGCCAGCAGACCACCGGGACTAGCGGGAGTTTCTGGCGAGCAGTACTTC.

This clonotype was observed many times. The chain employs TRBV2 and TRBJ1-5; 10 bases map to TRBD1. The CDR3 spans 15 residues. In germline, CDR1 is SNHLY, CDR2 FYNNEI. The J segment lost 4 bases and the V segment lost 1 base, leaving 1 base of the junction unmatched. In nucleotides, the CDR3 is TGTGCCAGCAGTGAAGAGGGACAGGGGAATCAGCCCCAGCATTTT. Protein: CASSEEGQGNQPQHF.

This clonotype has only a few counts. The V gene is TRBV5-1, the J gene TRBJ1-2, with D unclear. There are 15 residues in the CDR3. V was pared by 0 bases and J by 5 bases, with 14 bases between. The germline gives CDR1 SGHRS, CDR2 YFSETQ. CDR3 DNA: TGCGCCAGCAGCTTGGTATCAGGAGATGTTTATGGCTACACCTTC. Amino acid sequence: CASSLVSGDVYGYTF.

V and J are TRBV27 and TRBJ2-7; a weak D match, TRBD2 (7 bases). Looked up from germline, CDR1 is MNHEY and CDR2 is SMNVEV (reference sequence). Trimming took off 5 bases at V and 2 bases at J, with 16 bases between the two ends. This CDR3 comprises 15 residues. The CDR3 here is CASSPAGGPAYEQYF. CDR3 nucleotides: TGTGCCAGCAGTCCCGCCGGGGGGCCCGCCTACGAGCAGTACTTC.

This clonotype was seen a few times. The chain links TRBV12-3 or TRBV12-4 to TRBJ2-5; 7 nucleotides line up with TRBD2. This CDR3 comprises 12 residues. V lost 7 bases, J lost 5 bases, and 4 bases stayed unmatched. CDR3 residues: CASNHGGETQYF. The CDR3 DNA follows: TGTGCCAGCAACCACGGGGGGGAGACCCAGTACTTC.

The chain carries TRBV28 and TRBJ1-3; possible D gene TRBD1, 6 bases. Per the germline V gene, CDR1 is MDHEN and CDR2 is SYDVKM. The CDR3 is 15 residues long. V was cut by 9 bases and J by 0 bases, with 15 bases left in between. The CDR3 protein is CASSTGSNSGNTIYF. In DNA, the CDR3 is TGTGCCAGTTCGACAGGATCAAACTCTGGAAACACCATATATTTT.